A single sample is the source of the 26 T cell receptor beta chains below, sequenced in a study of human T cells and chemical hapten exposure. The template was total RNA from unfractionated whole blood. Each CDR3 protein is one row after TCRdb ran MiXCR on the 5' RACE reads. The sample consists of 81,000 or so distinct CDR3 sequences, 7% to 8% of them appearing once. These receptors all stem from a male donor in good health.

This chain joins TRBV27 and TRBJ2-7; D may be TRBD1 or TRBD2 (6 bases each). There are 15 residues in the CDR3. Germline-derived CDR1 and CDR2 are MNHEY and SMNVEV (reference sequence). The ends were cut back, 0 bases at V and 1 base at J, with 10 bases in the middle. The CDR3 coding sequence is TGTGCCAGCAGTTTATCCGTAGGGGGGTCCTACGAGCAGTACTTC. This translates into CASSLSVGGSYEQYF.

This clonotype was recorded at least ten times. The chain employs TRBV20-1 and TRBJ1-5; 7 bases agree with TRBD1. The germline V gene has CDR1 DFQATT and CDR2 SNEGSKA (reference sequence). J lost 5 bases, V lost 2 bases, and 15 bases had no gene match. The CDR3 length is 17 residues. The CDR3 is CSARPPMADRVHQPQHF. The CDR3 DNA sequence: TGCAGTGCTAGACCTCCTATGGCAGACAGGGTCCATCAGCCCCAGCATTTT.

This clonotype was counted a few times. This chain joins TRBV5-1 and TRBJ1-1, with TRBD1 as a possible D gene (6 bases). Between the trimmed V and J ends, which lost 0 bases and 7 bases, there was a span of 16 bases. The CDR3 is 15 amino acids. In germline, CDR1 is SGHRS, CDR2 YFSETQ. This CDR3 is CASSLDRAYEGEAFF. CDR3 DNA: TGCGCCAGCAGCTTGGACAGGGCTTATGAGGGTGAAGCTTTCTTT.

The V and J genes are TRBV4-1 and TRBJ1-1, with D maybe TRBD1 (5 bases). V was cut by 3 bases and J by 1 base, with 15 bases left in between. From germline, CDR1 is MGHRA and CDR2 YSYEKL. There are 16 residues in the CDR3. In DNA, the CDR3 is TGCGCCAGCAGCCAGGGCGCGGGACGGAAGAACACTGAAGCTTTCTTT. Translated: CASSQGAGRKNTEAFF.

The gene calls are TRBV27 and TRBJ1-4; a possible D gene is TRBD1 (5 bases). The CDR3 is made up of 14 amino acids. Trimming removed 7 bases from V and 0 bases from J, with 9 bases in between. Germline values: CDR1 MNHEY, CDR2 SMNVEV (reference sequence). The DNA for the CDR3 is TGTGCCAGCAAACGGGGCGCAACTAATGAAAAACTGTTTTTT. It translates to CASKRGATNEKLFF.

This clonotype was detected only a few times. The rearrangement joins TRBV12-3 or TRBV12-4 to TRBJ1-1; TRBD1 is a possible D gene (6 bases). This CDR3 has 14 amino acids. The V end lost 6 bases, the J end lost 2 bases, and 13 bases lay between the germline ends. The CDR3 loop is CASSLGQRNTEAFF. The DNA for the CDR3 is TGTGCCAGCAGCCTCGGACAGCGAAACACTGAAGCTTTCTTT.

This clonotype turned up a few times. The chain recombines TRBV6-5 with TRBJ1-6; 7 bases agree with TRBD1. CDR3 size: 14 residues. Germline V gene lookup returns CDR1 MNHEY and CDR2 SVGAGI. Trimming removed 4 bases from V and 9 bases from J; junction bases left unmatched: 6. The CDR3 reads CASSSATGRSPLHF. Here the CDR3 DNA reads TGTGCCAGCAGTTCCGCGACAGGGCGTTCACCCCTCCACTTT.

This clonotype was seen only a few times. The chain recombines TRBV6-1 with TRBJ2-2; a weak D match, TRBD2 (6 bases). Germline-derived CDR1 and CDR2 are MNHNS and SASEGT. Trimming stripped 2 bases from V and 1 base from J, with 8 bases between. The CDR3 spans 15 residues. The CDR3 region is CASSEWDLNTGELFF. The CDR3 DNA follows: TGTGCCAGCAGTGAATGGGACTTGAACACCGGGGAGCTGTTTTTT.

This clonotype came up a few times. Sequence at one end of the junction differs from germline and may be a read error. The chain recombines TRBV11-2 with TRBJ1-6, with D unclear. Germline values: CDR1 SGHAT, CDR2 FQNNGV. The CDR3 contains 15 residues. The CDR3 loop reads CASSLDARSRAPLHF. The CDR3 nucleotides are TGTGCCAGCAGCCTAGATGCCCGATCCAGAGCACCCCTCCACTTT.

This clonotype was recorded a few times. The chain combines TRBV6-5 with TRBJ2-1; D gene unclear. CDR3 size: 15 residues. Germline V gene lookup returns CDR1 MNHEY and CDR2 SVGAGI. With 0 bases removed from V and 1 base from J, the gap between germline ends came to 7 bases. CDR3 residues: CASSYSEQSYNEQFF. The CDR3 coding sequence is TGTGCCAGCAGTTACTCGGAACAGTCCTACAATGAGCAGTTCTTC.

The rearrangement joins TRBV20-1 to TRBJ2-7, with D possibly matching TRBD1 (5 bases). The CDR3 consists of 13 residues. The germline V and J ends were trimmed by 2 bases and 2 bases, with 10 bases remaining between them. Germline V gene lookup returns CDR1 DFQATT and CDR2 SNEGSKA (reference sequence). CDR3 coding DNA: TGCAGTGCTAGACGGCAGGACACCTACGAGCAGTACTTC. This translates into CSARRQDTYEQYF.

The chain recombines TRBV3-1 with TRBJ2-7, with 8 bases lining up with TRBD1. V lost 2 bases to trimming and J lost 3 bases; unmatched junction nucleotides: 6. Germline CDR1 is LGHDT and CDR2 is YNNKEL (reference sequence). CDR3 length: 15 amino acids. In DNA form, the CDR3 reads TGTGCCAGCAGCCAACCCCGGACAGGGCACTACGAGCAGTACTTC. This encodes CASSQPRTGHYEQYF.

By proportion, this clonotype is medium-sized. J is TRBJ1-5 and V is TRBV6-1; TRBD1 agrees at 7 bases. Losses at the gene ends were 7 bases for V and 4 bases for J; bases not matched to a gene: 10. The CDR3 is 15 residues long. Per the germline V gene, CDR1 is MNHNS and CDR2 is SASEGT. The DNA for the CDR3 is TGTGCCAGCATTCGAGTAGGGACAGCGAATCAGCCCCAGCATTTT. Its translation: CASIRVGTANQPQHF.

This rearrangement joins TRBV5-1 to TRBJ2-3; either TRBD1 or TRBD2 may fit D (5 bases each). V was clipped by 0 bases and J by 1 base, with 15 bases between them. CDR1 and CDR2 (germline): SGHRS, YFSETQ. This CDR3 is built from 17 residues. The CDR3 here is CASSLGPRDEGTDTQYF. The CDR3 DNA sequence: TGCGCCAGCAGCTTGGGTCCCAGGGACGAGGGCACAGATACGCAGTATTTT.

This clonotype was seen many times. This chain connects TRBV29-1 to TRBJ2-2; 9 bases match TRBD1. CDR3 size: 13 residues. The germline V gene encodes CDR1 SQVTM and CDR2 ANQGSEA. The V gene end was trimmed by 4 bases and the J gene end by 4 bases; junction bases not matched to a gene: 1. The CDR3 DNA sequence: TGCAGCGTTGGGACAGGGGTCACCGGGGAGCTGTTTTTT. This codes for CSVGTGVTGELFF.

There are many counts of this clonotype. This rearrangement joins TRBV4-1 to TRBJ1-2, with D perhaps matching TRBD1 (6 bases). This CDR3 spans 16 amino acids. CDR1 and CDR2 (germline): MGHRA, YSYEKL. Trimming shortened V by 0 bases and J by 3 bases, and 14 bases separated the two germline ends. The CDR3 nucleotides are TGCGCCAGCAGCCAAGATCCCACCCCAGGGGACTATGGCTACACCTTC. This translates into CASSQDPTPGDYGYTF.

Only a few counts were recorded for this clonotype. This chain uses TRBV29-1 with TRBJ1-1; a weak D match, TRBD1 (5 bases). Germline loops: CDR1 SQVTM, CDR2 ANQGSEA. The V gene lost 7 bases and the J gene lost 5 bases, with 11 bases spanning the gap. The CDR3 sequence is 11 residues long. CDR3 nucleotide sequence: TGCAGCGATCTGACAGAGACTGAAGCTTTCTTT. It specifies CSDLTETEAFF.

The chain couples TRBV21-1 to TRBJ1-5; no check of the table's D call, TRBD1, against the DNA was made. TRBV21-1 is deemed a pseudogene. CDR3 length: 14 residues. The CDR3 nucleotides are TGTGCCAGCAGCCGAGACGCGACAGATCAGCCCCAGCATTTT. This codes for CASSRDATDQPQHF.

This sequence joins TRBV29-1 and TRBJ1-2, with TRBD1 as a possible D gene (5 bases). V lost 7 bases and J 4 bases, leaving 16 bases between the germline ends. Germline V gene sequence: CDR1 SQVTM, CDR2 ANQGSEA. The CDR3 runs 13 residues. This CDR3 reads CSAQGQSGYGYTF. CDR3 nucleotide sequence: TGCAGCGCCCAAGGACAATCCGGCTATGGCTACACCTTC.

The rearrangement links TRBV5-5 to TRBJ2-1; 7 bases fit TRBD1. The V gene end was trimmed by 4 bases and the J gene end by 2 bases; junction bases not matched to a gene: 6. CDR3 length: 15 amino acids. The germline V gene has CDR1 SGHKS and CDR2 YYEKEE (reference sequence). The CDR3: CASSAPGQTYNEQFF. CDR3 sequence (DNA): TGTGCCAGCAGCGCGCCGGGACAGACCTACAATGAGCAGTTCTTC.

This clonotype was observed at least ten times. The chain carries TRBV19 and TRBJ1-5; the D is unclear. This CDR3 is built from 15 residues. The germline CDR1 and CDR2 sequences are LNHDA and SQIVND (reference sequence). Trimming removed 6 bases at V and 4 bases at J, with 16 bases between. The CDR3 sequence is CASSNVKGGNQPQHF. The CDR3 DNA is TGTGCCAGTAGCAACGTCAAGGGAGGTAATCAGCCCCAGCATTTT.

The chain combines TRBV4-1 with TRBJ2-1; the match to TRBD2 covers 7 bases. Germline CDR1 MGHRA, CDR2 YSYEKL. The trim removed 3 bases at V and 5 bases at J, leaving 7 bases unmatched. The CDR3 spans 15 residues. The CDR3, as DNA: TGCGCCAGCAGCCACCCGGGACTACTCGACAATGAGCAGTTCTTC. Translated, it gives CASSHPGLLDNEQFF.

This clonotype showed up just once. CDR3 region: CASSRGDEAFF. The CDR3 coding sequence is TGTGCCAGCAGCCGTGGCGATGAAGCTTTCTTT. This sequence joins TRBV6-2 or TRBV6-3 and TRBJ1-1; no clear D. V shed 6 bases and J shed 7 bases, with 9 bases lying between them. The length of the CDR3 is 11 residues. Germline V gene data show CDR1 as MNHEY and CDR2 as SVGEGT.

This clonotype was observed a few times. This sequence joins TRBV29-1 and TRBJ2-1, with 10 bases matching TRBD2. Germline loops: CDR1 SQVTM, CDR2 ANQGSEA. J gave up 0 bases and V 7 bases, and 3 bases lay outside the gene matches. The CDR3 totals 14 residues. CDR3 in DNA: TGCAGCGCATTAGCGGGAGGCTCCTACAATGAGCAGTTCTTC. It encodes CSALAGGSYNEQFF.

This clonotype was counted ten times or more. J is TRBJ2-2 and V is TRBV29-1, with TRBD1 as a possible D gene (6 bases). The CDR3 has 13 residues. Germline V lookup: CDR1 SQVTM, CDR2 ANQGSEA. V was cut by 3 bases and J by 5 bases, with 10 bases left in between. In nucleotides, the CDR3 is TGCAGCGTTGACAGGGGAAGGACCGGGGAGCTGTTTTTT. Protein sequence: CSVDRGRTGELFF.

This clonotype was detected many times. The chain's CDR3 is CASSRRQGADTQYF. The CDR3 DNA sequence: TGTGCCAGCAGTCGACGACAGGGAGCAGATACGCAGTATTTT. This rearrangement joins TRBV27 to TRBJ2-3, with 7 nucleotides matching TRBD1. The V segment lost 5 bases and the J segment 4 bases; nucleotides outside the gene matches: 6. Germline values: CDR1 MNHEY, CDR2 SMNVEV (reference sequence). The CDR3 consists of 14 residues.